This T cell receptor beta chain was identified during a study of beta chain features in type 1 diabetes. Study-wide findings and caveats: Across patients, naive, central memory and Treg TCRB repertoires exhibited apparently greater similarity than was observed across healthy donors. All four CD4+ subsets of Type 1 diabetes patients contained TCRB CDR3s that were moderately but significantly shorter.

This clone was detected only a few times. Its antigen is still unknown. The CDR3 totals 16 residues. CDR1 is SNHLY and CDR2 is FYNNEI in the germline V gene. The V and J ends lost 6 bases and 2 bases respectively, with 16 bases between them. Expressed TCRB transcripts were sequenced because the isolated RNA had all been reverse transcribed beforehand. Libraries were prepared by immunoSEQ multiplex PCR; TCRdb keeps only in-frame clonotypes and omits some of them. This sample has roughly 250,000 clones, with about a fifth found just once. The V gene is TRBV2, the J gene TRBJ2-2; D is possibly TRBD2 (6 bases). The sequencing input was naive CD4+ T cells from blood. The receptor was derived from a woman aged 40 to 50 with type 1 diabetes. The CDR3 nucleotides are TGTGCCAGCAGACCTTGGAGGGACGGAAACACCGGGGAGCTGTTTTTT. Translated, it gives CASRPWRDGNTGELFF.